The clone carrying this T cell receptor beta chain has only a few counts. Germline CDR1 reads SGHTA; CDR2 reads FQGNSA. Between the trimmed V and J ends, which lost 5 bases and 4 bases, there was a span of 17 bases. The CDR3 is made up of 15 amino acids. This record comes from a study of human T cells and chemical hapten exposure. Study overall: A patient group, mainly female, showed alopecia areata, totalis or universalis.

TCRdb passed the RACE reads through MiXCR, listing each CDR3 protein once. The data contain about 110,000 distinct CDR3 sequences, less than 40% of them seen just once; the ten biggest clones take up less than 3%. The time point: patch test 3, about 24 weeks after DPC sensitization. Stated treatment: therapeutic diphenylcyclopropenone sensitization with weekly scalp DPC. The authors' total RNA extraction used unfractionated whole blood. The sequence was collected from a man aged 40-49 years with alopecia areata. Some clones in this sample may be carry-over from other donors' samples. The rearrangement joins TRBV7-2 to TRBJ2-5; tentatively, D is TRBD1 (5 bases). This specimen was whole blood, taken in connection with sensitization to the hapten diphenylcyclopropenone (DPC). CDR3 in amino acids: CASSPTSQGRETQYF. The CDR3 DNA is TGTGCCAGCAGCCCCACCTCGCAGGGCAGAGAGACCCAGTACTTC.